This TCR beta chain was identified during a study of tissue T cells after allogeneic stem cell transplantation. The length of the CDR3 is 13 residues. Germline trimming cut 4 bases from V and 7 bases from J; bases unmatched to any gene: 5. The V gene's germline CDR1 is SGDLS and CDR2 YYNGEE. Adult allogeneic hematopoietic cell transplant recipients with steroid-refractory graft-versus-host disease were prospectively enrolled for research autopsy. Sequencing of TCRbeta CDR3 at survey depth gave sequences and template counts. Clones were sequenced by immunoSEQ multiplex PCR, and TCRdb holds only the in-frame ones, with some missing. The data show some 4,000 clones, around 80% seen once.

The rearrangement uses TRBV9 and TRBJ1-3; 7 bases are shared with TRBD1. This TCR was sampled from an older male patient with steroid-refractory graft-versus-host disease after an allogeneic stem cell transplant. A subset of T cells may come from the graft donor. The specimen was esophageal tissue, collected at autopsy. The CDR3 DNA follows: TGTGCCAGCAGCCGAACAGGGGCCAACACCATATATTTT. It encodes CASSRTGANTIYF.